What follows describes a single T cell receptor (beta chain). Its antigen target is currently unknown. No quality values exist for individual bases; no much larger clone is one base distant. CDR3 length: 16 amino acids, cysteine to phenylalanine. The DNA shown is the 48-base CDR3, in frame from base 1. V is cut by 1 base and J by 0 bases, and the space between the germline ends is 9 bases. CDR1 SGHDN and CDR2 FVKESK are derived from the germline V gene. These data belong to a study of control samples from healthy donors and cancer patients (dated by TCRdb to the early 2020s). Libraries were constructed by the immunoSEQ multiplex PCR assay. This immuneACCESS table, as held by TCRdb, lists in-frame sequences with V and J called but not all clones. Of the missing ones, under half trace to an unresolved V gene in checked studies; the others have no known cause. The sample includes about 130,000 clones, with 85% to 95% observed a single time. Approximately 14% of the sample is in the top ten clones.

The sequence was collected from a man aged 55 to 70 with colorectal cancer. Sequenced: PBMCs. The chain couples TRBV14 to TRBJ2-2, with no reliable assignment of the D segment. The CDR3 reads as follows: CASSQGRVANTGELFF. The DNA sequence follows: TGTGCCAGCAGCCAAGGTCGAGTTGCGAACACCGGGGAGCTGTTTTTT.